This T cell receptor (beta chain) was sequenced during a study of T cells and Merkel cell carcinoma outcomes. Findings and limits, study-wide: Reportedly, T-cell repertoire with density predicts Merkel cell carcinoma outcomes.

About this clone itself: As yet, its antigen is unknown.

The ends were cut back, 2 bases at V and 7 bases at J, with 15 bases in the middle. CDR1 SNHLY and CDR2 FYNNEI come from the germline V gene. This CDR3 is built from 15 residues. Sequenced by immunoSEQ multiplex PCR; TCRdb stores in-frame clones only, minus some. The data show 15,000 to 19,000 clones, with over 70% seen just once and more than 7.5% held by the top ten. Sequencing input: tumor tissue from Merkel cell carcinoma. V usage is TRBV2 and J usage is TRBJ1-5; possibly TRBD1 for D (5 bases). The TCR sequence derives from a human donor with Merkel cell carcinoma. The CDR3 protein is CASSESGSWGQPQHF. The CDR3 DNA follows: TGTGCCAGCAGTGAAAGTGGCAGTTGGGGCCAGCCCCAGCATTTT.